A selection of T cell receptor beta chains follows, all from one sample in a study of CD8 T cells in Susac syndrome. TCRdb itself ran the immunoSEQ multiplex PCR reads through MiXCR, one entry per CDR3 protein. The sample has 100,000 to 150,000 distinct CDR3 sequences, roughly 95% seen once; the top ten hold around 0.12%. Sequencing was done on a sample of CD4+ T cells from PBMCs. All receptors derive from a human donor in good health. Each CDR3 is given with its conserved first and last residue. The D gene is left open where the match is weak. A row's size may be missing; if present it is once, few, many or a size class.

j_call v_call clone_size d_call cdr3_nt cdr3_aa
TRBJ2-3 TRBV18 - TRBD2 TGTGCCAGCTCACAACCCCCCTCCAGCGGGAGGGCAGATACGCAGTATTTT CASSQPPSSGRADTQYF
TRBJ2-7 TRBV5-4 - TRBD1 TGTGCCAGCAGCTCGACAGGGGACTCCTACGAGCAGTACTTC CASSSTGDSYEQYF
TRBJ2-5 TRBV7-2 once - TGTGCCAGCAGCTTCGGGGTGGAGACCCAGTACTTC CASSFGVETQYF
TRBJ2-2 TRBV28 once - TGTGCCAGCAGCCGCGGGACAGTGTCCGGGGAGCTGTTTTTT CASSRGTVSGELFF
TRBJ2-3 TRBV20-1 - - TGCAGTGGGGAAGCAGATACGCAGTATTTT CSGEADTQYF
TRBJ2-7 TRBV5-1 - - TGCGCCAGCAGCTTGGCCAAGGCAGGGAGCTCCTACGAGCAGTACTTC CASSLAKAGSSYEQYF
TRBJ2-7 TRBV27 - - TGTGCCAGCTCCCCCCGCGGGAAATACGAGCAGTACTTC CASSPRGKYEQYF
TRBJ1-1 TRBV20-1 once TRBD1 TGCAGTGCTAGAGTATGGGGACAGGGTTCCCGCACTGAAGCTTTCTTT CSARVWGQGSRTEAFF
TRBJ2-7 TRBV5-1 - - TGCGCCAGCAGCCCGGGTGGCGGATCGCTAGGCGAGCAGTACTTC CASSPGGGSLGEQYF
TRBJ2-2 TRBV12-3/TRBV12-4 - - TGTGCCAGCAGTTTGGGGCAGGGCCGTACCGGGGAGCTGTTTTTT CASSLGQGRTGELFF
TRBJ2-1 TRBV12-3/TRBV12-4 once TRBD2 TGTGCCAGCAGTTTCGGACTAGCGGGAGAGGATGAGCAGTTCTTC CASSFGLAGEDEQFF
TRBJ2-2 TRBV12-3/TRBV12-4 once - TGTGCCAGCAGTCCGTTGGGGTCGAACACCGGGGAGCTGTTTTTT CASSPLGSNTGELFF
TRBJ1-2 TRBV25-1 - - TGTGCCAGCAGTGCTTTGGTTTCCTATGGCTACACCTTC CASSALVSYGYTF
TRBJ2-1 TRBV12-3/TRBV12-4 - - TGTGCCAGCAGTCCTGACCATCACAATGAGCAGTTCTTC CASSPDHHNEQFF
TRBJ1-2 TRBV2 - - TGTGCCAGCAGCGGGGACACGTACCTCTATGGCTACACCTTC CASSGDTYLYGYTF
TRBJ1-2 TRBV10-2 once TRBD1 TGCGCCAGCAGTCTCAGGGGGCTGGGGTATGGCTACACCTTC CASSLRGLGYGYTF
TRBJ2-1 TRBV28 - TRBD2 TGTGCCAGCAGTTTAGCGGGAGTTCGCAATGAGCAGTTCTTC CASSLAGVRNEQFF
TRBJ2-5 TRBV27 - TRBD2 TGTGCCAGCAGGCTACTAGCGGGGGAAGAGACCCAGTACTTC CASRLLAGEETQYF
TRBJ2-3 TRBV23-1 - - TGCGCCGGCAGATCGGGGTGGGCAGATACGCAGTATTTT CAGRSGWADTQYF
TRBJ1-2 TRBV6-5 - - TGTGCCAGCAGTTTCGACAGCGTTAAAGGCGGCTACACCTTC CASSFDSVKGGYTF
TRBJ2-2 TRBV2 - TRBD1 TGTGCCAGCAGGGGGACAGGGGGGACCGGGGAGCTGTTTTTT CASRGTGGTGELFF
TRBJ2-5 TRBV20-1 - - TGCAGTGCTAGCCCCGGGAACGGAAGGACCCAGTACTTC CSASPGNGRTQYF
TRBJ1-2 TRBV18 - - TGTGCCAGCTCACCACCGGCCGGAGGCTACACCTTC CASSPPAGGYTF
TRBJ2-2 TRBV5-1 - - TGCGCCAGCAGCTTCGGCGGGAAGGAAACCGGGGAGCTGTTTTTT CASSFGGKETGELFF
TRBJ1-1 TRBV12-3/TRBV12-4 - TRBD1 TGTGCCAGCAGTTGGACAGGAGGGAACACTGAAGCTTTCTTT CASSWTGGNTEAFF
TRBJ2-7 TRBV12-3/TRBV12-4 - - TGTGCCAGCGGGTTGGGGTTCTCCTACGAGCAGTACTTC CASGLGFSYEQYF
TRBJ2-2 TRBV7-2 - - TGTGCCAGCAGCTCTAGCGTCACCGGGGAGCTGTTTTTT CASSSSVTGELFF
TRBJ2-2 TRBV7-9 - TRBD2 TGTGCCAGCAGCACCCTAGCGGGAGTATCCGGGGAGCTGTTTTTT CASSTLAGVSGELFF
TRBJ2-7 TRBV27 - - TGTGCCAGCAGAGCAGACAGGGACTCACCCTACGAGCAGTACTTC CASRADRDSPYEQYF
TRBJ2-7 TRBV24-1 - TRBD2 TGTGCCACCAGTGGAGGGACTAGCGGGCTTACGAGCGGGGCGCAGTACTTC CATSGGTSGLTSGAQYF
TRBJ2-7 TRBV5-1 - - TGCGCCAGCAGAGACCCCGGGCCCCGGGCAGGGGAGCAGTACTTC CASRDPGPRAGEQYF
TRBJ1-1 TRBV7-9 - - TGTGCCAGCGGGCTTCAAGCCACAGAAGCTTTCTTT CASGLQATEAFF
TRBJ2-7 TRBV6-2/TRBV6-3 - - TGTGCCAGCAGTCGTATATACGAGCAGTACTTC CASSRIYEQYF
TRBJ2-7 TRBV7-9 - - TGTGCCAGCTGGTCGAACTACGAGCAGTACTTC CASWSNYEQYF
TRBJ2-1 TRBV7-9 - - TGTGCCAGCAGCCCTAGGGCGTCGGATGAGCAGTTCTTC CASSPRASDEQFF
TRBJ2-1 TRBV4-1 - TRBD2 TGCGCCAGCAGCCCAGGGAGGGTCTCCTACAATGAGCAGTTCTTC CASSPGRVSYNEQFF
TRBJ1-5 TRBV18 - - TGTGCCAGCTCACCCAACGGGGAAGATCAGCCCCAGCATTTT CASSPNGEDQPQHF
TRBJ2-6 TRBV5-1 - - TGCGCCAGCAGCAGCCTTTTAGCCTCTGGGGCCAACGTCCTGACTTTC CASSSLLASGANVLTF
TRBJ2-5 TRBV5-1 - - TGCGCCAGCAGCTTGGTACCGGGGGAGACCCAGTACTTC CASSLVPGETQYF
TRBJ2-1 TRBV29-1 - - TGCAGCGTTGATCTCGGGAGCTCCTACAATGAGCAGTTCTTC CSVDLGSSYNEQFF
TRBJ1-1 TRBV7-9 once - TGTGCCAGCAGCTTTGGCACCGACAGAGAAGCTTTCTTT CASSFGTDREAFF
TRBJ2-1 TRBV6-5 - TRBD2 TGTGCCAGCAGTTACGGAGGGAGGGAAAGGAACAATGAGCAGTTCTTC CASSYGGRERNNEQFF
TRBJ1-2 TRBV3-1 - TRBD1 TGTGCCAGCAGCCAGGACTCGGGGACAGCTTATGGCTACACCTTC CASSQDSGTAYGYTF
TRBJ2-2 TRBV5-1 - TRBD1 TGCGCCAGCAGCGTCACAGGGGAAAACGGGGAGCTGTTTTTT CASSVTGENGELFF
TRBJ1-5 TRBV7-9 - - TGTGCCAGCAGCTTGGGTCAGGCCACGGGTCCCCAGCATTTT CASSLGQATGPQHF
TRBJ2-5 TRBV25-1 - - TGTGCCAGCAAAGGGAGGACCCAAGAGACCCAGTACTTC CASKGRTQETQYF
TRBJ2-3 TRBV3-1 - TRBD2 TGTGCCAGCAGCCAATCCTTCTCTAGCGGGAGAACAGATACGCAGTATTTT CASSQSFSSGRTDTQYF
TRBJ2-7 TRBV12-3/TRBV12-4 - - TGTGCCAGCACCACCGGGGGAACCTACAGGACCAACTACGAGCAGTACTTC CASTTGGTYRTNYEQYF
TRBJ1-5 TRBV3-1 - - TGTGCCAGCAGCCAAGCTGGGGTGGCTCAGCCCCAGCATTTT CASSQAGVAQPQHF
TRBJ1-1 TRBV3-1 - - TGTGCCAGCAGCCAAGGGGTAACTGAAGCTTTCTTT CASSQGVTEAFF